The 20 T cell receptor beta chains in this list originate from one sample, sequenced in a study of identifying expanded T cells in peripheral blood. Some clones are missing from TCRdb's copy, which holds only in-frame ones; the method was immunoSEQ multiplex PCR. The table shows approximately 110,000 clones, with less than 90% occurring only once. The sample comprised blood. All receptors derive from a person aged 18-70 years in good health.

For the CDR3, the DNA is TGTGCCATCAGCGGACAGGGGATAGTCTACACCTTC. It translates to CAISGQGIVYTF. The V and J genes are TRBV10-3 and TRBJ1-2, with TRBD1 matching over 9 bases. This CDR3 has 12 residues. Germline V gene sequence: CDR1 ENHRY, CDR2 SYGVKD. V lost 6 bases to trimming and J lost 10 bases; unmatched junction nucleotides: 6.

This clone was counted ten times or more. CDR3 sequence (DNA): TGTGCCAGCTCACCACCGAACACCCAAAACACTGAAGCTTTCTTT. It translates to CASSPPNTQNTEAFF. The V gene is TRBV18, the J gene TRBJ1-1; D gene unclear. This CDR3 has 15 residues. Germline values: CDR1 KGHSH, CDR2 LQKENI. V dropped 0 bases and J dropped 2 bases, with 10 bases sitting between them.

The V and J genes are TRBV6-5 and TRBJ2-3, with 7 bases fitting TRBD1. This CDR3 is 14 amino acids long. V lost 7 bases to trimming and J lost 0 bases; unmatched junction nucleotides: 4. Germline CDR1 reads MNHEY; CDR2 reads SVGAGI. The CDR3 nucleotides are TGTGCCAGCACCCTACAGGGGAGCACAGATACGCAGTATTTT. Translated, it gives CASTLQGSTDTQYF.

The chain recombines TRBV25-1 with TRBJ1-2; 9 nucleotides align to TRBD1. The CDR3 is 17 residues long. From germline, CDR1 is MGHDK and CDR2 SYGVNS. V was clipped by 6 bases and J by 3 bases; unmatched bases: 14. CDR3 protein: CASSHNRDREGYYGYTF. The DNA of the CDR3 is TGTGCCAGCAGCCACAACCGGGACAGGGAGGGTTACTATGGCTACACCTTC.

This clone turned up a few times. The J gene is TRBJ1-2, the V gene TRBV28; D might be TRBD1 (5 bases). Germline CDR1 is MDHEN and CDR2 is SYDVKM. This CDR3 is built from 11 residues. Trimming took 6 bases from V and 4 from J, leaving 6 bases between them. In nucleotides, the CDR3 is TGTGCCAGCAGCGGGGGCTATGGCTACACCTTC. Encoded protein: CASSGGYGYTF.

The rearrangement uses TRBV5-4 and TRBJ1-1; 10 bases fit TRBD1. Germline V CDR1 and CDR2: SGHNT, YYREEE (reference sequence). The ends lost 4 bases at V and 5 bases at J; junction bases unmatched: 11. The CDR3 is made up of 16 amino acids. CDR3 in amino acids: CASSKTGTGAPTEAFF. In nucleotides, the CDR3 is TGTGCCAGCAGCAAAACCGGGACAGGGGCGCCTACTGAAGCTTTCTTT.

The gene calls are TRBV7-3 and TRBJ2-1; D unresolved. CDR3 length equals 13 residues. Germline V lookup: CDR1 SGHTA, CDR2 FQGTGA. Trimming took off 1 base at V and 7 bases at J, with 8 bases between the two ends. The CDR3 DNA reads TGTGCCAGCAGCTTAAACTCGCGTAATGAGCAGTTCTTC. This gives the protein CASSLNSRNEQFF.

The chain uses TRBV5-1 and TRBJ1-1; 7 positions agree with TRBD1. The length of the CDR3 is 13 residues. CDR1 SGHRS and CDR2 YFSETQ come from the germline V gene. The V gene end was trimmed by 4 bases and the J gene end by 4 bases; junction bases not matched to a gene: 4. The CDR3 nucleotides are TGCGCCAGCAGCCCCTACAGGGGCACTGAAGCTTTCTTT. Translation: CASSPYRGTEAFF.

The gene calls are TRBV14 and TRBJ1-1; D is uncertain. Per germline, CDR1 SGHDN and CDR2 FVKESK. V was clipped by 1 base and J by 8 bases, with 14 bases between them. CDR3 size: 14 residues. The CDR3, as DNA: TGTGCCAGCAGCCAAGTTGGGGTCGGCCAAGAAGCTTTCTTT. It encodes CASSQVGVGQEAFF.

The CDR3 loop is CASLDRGRSEAFF. CDR3 coding DNA: TGTGCCAGCTTAGACAGGGGGCGTAGTGAAGCTTTCTTT. The chain has TRBV28 and TRBJ1-1; 10 nucleotides line up with TRBD1. The V gene end was trimmed by 8 bases and the J gene end by 7 bases; junction bases not matched to a gene: 7. CDR1 and CDR2 (germline): MDHEN, SYDVKM. This CDR3 is 13 amino acids long. Together with reference TRBV28 and TRBJ1-1, the CDR3 gives the full variable domain: DVKVTQSSRYLVKRTGEKVFLECVQDMDHENMFWYRQDPGLGLRLIYFSYDVKMKEKGDIPEGYSVSREKKERFSLILESASTNQTSMYLCASLDRGRSEAFFGQGTRLTVV.

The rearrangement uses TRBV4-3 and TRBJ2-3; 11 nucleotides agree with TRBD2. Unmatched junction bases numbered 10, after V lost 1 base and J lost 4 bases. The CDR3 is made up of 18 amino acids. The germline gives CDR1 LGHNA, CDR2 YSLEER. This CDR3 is CASSQVTPLAGGADTQYF. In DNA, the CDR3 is TGCGCCAGCAGCCAAGTAACTCCTCTAGCGGGGGGCGCAGATACGCAGTATTTT.

The CDR3 region is CASSTQTGGWGEKLFF. CDR3 coding DNA: TGTGCCAGCAGCACCCAGACAGGGGGCTGGGGTGAAAAACTGTTTTTT. The rearrangement links TRBV5-4 to TRBJ1-4, with TRBD1 identical over 10 bases. Germline V gene data show CDR1 as SGHNT and CDR2 as YYREEE (reference sequence). The length of the CDR3 is 16 residues. V gave up 4 bases and J gave up 7 bases; unmatched junction bases: 10.

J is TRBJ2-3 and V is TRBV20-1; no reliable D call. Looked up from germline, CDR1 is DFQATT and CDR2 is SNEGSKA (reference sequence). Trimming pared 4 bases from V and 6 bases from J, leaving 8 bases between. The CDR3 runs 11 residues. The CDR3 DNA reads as TGCAGTGCTATCGGTCGGGATACGCAGTATTTT. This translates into CSAIGRDTQYF.

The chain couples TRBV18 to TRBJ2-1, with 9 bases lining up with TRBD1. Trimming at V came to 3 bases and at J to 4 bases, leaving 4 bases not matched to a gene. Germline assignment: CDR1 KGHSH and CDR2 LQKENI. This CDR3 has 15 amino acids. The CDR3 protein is CASSPTGQGYNEQFF. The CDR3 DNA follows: TGTGCCAGCTCACCTACGGGACAGGGATACAATGAGCAGTTCTTC.

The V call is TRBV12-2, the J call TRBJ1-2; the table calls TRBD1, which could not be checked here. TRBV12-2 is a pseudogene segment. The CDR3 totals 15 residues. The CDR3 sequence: CASRLKGQGNYGYTF. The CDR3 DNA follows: TGTGCAAGTCGCTTAAAGGGACAGGGAAATTATGGCTACACCTTC.

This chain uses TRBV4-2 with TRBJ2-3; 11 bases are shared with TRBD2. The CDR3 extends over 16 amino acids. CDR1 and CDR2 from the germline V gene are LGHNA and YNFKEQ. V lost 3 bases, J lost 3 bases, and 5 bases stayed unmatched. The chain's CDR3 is CASSQVAGGLTDTQYF. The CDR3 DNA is TGTGCCAGCAGCCAGGTAGCGGGGGGGCTGACAGATACGCAGTATTTT.

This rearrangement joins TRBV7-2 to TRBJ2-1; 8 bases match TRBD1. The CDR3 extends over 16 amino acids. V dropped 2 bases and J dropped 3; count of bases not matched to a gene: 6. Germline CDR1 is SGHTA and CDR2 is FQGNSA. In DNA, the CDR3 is TGTGCCAGCAGCTTATCGGGACAGGTCAGCTACAATGAGCAGTTCTTC. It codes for CASSLSGQVSYNEQFF. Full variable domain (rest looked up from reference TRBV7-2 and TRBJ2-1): GAGVSQSPSNKVTEKGKDVELRCDPISGHTALYWYRQSLGQGLEFLIYFQGNSAPDKSGLPSDRFSAERTGGSVSTLTIQRTQQEDSAVYLCASSLSGQVSYNEQFFGPGTRLTVL.

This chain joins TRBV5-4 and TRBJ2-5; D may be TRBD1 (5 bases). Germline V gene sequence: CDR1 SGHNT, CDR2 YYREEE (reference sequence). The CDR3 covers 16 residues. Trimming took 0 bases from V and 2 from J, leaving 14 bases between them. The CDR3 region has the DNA TGTGCCAGCAGCTTGGTTATGGGGCGAGCGCAAGAGACCCAGTACTTC. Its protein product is CASSLVMGRAQETQYF.

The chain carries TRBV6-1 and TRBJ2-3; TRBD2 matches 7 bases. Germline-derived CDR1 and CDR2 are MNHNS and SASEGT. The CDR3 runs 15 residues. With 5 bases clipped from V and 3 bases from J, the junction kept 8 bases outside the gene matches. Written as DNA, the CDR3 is TGTGCCAGCAGTCTGGGGGGGGAGCGGACAGATACGCAGTATTTT. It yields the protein CASSLGGERTDTQYF.

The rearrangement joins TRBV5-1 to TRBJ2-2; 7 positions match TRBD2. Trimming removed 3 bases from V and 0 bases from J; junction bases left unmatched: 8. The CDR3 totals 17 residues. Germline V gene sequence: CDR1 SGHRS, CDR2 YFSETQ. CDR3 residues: CASSSTSLGANTGELFF. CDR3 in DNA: TGCGCCAGCAGCTCGACTAGCTTAGGGGCGAACACCGGGGAGCTGTTTTTT.